The subject of this entry is one T cell receptor beta chain. Original methodology: Cell counts per sample came from amplifying reference gene primers. The assay was immunoSEQ multiplex PCR, and TCRdb's table has in-frame clones only and misses some. The V and J calls and clone size are taken from that table; D and trimming were inferred from the DNA. The sample contains 230,000 or so clones, around 88% of which appear only once. The data were obtained in a study of blood T cell repertoires in COVID-19. Study overall: Samples taken during acute and convalescent COVID-19 were collected in the United States, Italy and Spain. T cells, B-cell-depleted T cells, or PBMCs provided the cDNA or gDNA that served as material.

Trimming removed 6 bases at V and 5 bases at J, with 13 bases between. The CDR3 length is 14 residues. CDR1 MNHEY and CDR2 SMNVEV come from the germline V gene (reference sequence). This chain connects TRBV27 to TRBJ2-2; D might be TRBD1 (5 bases). The sequence was collected from a man aged 40-49 years with active or convalescent COVID-19. Sequenced material: peripheral blood. This CDR3 is CASRAGLETGELFF. The CDR3 bases are TGTGCCAGCAGGGCAGGGCTAGAAACCGGGGAGCTGTTTTTT.